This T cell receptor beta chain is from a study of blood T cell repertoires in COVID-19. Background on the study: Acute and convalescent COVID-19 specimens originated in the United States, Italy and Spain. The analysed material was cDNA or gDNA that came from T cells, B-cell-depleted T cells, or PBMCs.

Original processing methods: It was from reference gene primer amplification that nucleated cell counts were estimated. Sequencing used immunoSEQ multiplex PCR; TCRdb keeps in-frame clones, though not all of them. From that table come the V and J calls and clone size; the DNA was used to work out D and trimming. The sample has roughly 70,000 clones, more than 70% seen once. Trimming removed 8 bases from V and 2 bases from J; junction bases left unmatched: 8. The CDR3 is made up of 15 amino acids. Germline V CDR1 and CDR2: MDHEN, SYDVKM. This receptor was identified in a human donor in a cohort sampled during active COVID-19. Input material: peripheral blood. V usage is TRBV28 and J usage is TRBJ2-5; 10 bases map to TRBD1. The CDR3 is CASSYPGQGQETQYF. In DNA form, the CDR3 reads TGTGCCAGCTCTTATCCGGGACAGGGGCAAGAGACCCAGTACTTC.